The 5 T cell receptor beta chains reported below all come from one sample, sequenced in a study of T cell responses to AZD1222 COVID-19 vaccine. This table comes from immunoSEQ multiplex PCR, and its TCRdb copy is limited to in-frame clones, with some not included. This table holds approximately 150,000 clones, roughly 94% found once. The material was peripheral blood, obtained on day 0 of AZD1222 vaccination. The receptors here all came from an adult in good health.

In nucleotides, the CDR3 is TGTGCCAGCAGTGAAATTGGACAGGCAAACTATGGCTACACCTTC. Protein: CASSEIGQANYGYTF. The V and J genes are TRBV6-1 and TRBJ1-2; 7 bases are shared with TRBD1. Germline-derived CDR1 and CDR2 are MNHNS and SASEGT. The trim removed 2 bases at V and 2 bases at J, leaving 5 bases unmatched. The CDR3 extends over 15 amino acids.

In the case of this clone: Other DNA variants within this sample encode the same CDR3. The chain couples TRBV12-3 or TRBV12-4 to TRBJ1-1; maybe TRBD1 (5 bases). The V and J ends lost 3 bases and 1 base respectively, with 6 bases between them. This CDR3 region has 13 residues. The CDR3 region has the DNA TGTGCCAGCAGTTTTCAGGGGAACACTGAAGCTTTCTTT. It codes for CASSFQGNTEAFF.

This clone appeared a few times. CDR3 in DNA: TGTGCCAGCAGTTTATATGGGGGGCGAGGTGGCTACACCTTC. This codes for CASSLYGGRGGYTF. The J gene is TRBJ1-2, the V gene TRBV27; perhaps TRBD1 as D (6 bases). The germline V gene encodes CDR1 MNHEY and CDR2 SMNVEV (reference sequence). V lost 1 base, J lost 7 bases, and 13 bases lay in between. The CDR3 loop spans 14 amino acids.

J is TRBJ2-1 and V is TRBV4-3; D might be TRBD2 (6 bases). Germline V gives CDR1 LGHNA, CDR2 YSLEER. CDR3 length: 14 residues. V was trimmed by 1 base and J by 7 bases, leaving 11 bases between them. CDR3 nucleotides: TGCGCCAGCAGCCAAGCGCTTGGGGGGAATGAGCAGTTCTTC. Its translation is CASSQALGGNEQFF.

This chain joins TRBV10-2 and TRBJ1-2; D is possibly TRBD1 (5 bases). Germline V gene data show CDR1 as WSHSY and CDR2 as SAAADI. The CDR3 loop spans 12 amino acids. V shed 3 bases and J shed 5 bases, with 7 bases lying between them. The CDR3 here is CASSDQGYGYTF. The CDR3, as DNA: TGCGCCAGCAGTGATCAGGGTTATGGCTACACCTTC.